What follows are 5 T cell receptor beta chains derived from one specimen sequenced in a study of blood T cell repertoires in COVID-19. The assay was immunoSEQ multiplex PCR, and TCRdb's table has in-frame clones only and misses some. The sample lists approximately 230,000 clones; 70% to 85% were seen once. The sample was PBMCs or T cells enriched from blood (not recorded which). Source of these receptors: a man between 35 and 55 years old who had recovered from COVID-19.

This chain links TRBV7-8 with TRBJ1-1, with D unclear. V dropped 5 bases and J dropped 1 base, with 11 bases sitting between them. The CDR3 contains 14 residues. CDR1 is SGHVS, CDR2 FQNEAQ, per germline. The CDR3 is CASSPQVANTEAFF. In nucleotides, the CDR3 is TGTGCCAGCAGCCCCCAGGTTGCGAACACTGAAGCTTTCTTT.

The chain joins TRBV19 to TRBJ2-5; 7 positions agree with TRBD2. The ends lost 5 bases at V and 5 bases at J; junction bases unmatched: 8. Germline V gives CDR1 LNHDA, CDR2 SQIVND (reference sequence). There are 14 residues in the CDR3. CDR3 protein: CASSLRLAGETQYF. CDR3 bases: TGTGCCAGTAGTCTGAGACTAGCCGGGGAGACCCAGTACTTC.

This chain connects TRBV7-2 to TRBJ1-5, with 10 bases fitting TRBD1. Germline CDR1 SGHTA, CDR2 FQGNSA. The junction had 6 bases not matched to a gene; V was cut back by 5 bases and J by 5 bases. The CDR3 runs 15 residues. CDR3 DNA sequence: TGTGCCAGCAGCAACCGGGGACAGGGGCATCAGCCCCAGCATTTT. Amino acids: CASSNRGQGHQPQHF.

This sequence joins TRBV27 and TRBJ2-1, with 11 bases fitting TRBD2. The CDR3 spans 15 residues. Germline V gene data show CDR1 as MNHEY and CDR2 as SMNVEV (reference sequence). V was pared by 6 bases and J by 4 bases, with 5 bases of the junction left unmatched. The CDR3 DNA reads TGTGCCAGCAGGACGGGACTAGCGGATTACAATGAGCAGTTCTTC. This translates into CASRTGLADYNEQFF.

This clone was counted once. V and J are TRBV2 and TRBJ1-1; no reliable D call. The ends were cut back, 7 bases at V and 4 bases at J, with 16 bases in the middle. Germline CDR1 and CDR2: SNHLY and FYNNEI. The CDR3 loop spans 14 amino acids. CDR3 in amino acids: CASMREGKATEAFF. The DNA for the CDR3 is TGTGCCAGCATGAGGGAAGGGAAGGCCACTGAAGCTTTCTTT. Looking up the rest from reference TRBV2 and TRBJ1-1 gives the full variable domain: EPEVTQTPSHQVTQMGQEVILRCVPISNHLYFYWYRQILGQKVEFLVSFYNNEISEKSEIFDDQFSVERPDGSNFTLKIRSTKLEDSAMYFCASMREGKATEAFFGQGTRLTVV.